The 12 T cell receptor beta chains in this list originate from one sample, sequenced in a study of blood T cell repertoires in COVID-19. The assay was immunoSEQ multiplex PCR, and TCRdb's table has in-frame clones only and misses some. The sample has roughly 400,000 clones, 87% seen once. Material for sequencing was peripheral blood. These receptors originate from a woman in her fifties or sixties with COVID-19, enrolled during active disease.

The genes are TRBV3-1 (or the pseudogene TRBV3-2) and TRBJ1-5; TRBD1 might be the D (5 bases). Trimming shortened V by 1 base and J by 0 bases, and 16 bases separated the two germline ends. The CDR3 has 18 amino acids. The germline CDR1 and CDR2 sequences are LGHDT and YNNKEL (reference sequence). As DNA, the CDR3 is TGTGCCAGCAGCCAAGCAGACCCGTGGGGCCCTAGCAATCAGCCCCAGCATTTT. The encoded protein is CASSQADPWGPSNQPQHF.

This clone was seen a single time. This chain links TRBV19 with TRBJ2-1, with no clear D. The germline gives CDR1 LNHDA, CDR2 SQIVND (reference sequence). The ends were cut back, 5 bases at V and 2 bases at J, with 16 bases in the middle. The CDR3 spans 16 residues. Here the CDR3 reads CASSPSERIPYNEQFF. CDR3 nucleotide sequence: TGTGCCAGTAGTCCTTCCGAGAGGATCCCCTACAATGAGCAGTTCTTC.

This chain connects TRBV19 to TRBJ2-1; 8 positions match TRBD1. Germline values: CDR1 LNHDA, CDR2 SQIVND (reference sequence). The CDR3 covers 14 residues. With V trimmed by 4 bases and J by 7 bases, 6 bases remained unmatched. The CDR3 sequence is CASSRDRGRNEQFF. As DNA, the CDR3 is TGTGCCAGTAGTAGAGACAGGGGACGGAATGAGCAGTTCTTC.

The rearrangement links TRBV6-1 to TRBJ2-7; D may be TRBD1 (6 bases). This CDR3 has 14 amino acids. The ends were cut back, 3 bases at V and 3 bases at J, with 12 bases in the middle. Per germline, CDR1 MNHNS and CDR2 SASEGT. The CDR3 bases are TGTGCCAGCAGTGACAGGGGCTTGATCTACGAGCAGTACTTC. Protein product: CASSDRGLIYEQYF.

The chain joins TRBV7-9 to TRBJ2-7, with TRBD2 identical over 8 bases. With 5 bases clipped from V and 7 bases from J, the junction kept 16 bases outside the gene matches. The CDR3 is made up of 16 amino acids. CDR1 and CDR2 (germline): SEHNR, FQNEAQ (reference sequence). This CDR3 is CASSPSRRGGLREQYF. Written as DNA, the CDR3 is TGTGCCAGCAGCCCCTCACGACGGGGGGGCCTGAGGGAGCAGTACTTC.

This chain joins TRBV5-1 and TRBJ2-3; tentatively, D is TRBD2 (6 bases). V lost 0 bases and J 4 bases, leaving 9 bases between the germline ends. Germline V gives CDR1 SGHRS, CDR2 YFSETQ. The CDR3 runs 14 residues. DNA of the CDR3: TGCGCCAGCAGCTTGGCGGGGGACCCAGATACGCAGTATTTT. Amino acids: CASSLAGDPDTQYF.

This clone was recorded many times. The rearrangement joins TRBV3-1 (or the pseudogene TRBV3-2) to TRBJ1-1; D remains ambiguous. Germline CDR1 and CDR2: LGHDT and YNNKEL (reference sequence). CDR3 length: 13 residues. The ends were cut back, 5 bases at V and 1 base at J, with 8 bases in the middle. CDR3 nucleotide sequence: TGTGCCAGCAGCAGCGGAGGGAACACTGAAGCTTTCTTT. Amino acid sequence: CASSSGGNTEAFF.

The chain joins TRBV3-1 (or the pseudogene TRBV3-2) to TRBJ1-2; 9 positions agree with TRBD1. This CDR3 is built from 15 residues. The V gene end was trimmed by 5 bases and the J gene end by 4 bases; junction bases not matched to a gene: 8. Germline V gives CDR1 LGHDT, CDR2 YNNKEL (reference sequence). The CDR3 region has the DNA TGTGCCAGCAGCGTTGACAGGGGGATGTTCTATGGCTACACCTTC. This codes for CASSVDRGMFYGYTF.

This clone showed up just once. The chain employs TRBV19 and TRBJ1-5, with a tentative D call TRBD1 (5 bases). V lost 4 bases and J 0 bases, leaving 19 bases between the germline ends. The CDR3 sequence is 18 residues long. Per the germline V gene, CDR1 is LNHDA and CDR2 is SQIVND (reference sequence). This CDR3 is CASSTSGMGLYSNQPQHF. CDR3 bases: TGTGCCAGTAGTACTTCAGGTATGGGGCTTTATAGCAATCAGCCCCAGCATTTT.

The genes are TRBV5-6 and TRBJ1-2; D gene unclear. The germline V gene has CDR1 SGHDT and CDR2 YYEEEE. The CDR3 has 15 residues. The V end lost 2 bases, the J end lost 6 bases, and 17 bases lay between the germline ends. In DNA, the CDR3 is TGTGCCAGCAGCTTCAGAGGCCAATCCCTTCATGGCTACACCTTC. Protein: CASSFRGQSLHGYTF.

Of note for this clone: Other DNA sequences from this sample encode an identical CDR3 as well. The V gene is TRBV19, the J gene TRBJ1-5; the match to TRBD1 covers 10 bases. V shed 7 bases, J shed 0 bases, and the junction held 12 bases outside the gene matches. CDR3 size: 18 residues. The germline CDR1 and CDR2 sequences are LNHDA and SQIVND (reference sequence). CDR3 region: CASTPMGTGAYSNQPQHF. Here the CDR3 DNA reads TGTGCCAGTACTCCAATGGGGACAGGGGCCTATAGCAATCAGCCCCAGCATTTT.

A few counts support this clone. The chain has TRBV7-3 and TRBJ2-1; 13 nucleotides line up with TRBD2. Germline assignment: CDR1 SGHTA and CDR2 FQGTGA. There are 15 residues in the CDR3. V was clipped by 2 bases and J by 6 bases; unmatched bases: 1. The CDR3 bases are TGTGCCAGCAGCTTAGGACTAGCGGGAGTCAATGAGCAGTTCTTC. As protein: CASSLGLAGVNEQFF.